Each of the 27 T cell receptor beta chains below was sequenced from the same sample in a study of blood T cells in healthy people across ages (dated by TCRdb to 2015 to 2017). The library was generated by 5' RACE. TCRdb lists the instrument as Illumina HiSeq 2500. A second PCR of about 7 to 12 cycles was performed with a sample-barcoded 5' primer and a J-beta primer mix. TCRdb ran its own pipeline on the public reads, namely fastp trimming at Q25 and MiXCR clone calling, and kept in-frame beta chains. Duplicate CDR3 protein sequences are folded into a single record with the most common DNA and genes. The table for this sample lists approximately 1.5 million distinct CDR3 sequences; around 35% of them were counted only once. Of the sample, about 11% falls within the top ten clones. The sequenced sample consisted of blood. The source is a woman aged 30 to 39 in good health.

V usage is TRBV20-1 and J usage is TRBJ1-2; TRBD1 might be the D (5 bases). Trimming took off 5 bases at V and 0 bases at J, with 19 bases between the two ends. CDR3 length equals 16 residues. In germline, CDR1 is DFQATT, CDR2 SNEGSKA (reference sequence). CDR3 sequence: CSAFLGHKGSNYGYTF. The CDR3 DNA reads as TGCAGTGCTTTTCTTGGACATAAGGGTTCTAACTATGGCTACACCTTC.

This clonotype has just a few counts. The chain employs TRBV14 and TRBJ2-7; perhaps TRBD2 as D (5 bases). Germline assignment: CDR1 SGHDN and CDR2 FVKESK. Between the trimmed V and J ends, which lost 0 bases and 3 bases, there was a span of 12 bases. The CDR3 covers 15 residues. The CDR3, as DNA: TGTGCCAGCAGCCAAGAGATTACGGGAAACTACGAGCAGTACTTC. Translation gives CASSQEITGNYEQYF.

The chain recombines TRBV6-6 with TRBJ1-2; D call uncertain. Germline loops: CDR1 MNHNY, CDR2 SVGAGI (reference sequence). CDR3 length: 13 amino acids. Trimming took off 7 bases at V and 8 bases at J, with 17 bases between the two ends. CDR3 DNA: TGTGCCAGCACTAATGCCCCCATGGGGGGCTACACCTTC. Protein product: CASTNAPMGGYTF.

This clonotype was seen a handful of times. The chain joins TRBV20-1 to TRBJ2-7; D may be TRBD1 or TRBD2 (5 bases each). Germline CDR1 reads DFQATT; CDR2 reads SNEGSKA (reference sequence). The CDR3 consists of 15 residues. The V and J ends lost 0 bases and 5 bases respectively, with 17 bases between them. CDR3 amino acids: CSARDWGTAPDEQYF. Here the CDR3 DNA reads TGCAGTGCTAGAGATTGGGGGACCGCTCCCGACGAGCAGTACTTC.

This clonotype was picked up many times. The J gene is TRBJ2-7, the V gene TRBV4-2; no definite D call. The germline V gene encodes CDR1 LGHNA and CDR2 YNFKEQ. The CDR3 loop spans 16 amino acids. Trimming took off 1 base at V and 2 bases at J, with 15 bases between the two ends. The CDR3 spells CASSQAPMGPTYEQYF. The CDR3 region has the DNA TGTGCCAGCAGCCAAGCGCCAATGGGCCCCACCTACGAGCAGTACTTC.

This CDR3 is CATSDFGREAAYSTDTQYF. CDR3 DNA sequence: TGTGCCACCAGTGATTTTGGACGGGAGGCCGCTTATAGCACAGATACGCAGTATTTT. This chain joins TRBV24-1 and TRBJ2-3; 7 bases agree with TRBD2. V dropped 1 base and J dropped 0; count of bases not matched to a gene: 12. In germline, CDR1 is KGHDR, CDR2 SFDVKD. The CDR3 contains 19 residues.

The chain carries TRBV7-8 and TRBJ2-3, with TRBD2 matching over 7 bases. Per the germline V gene, CDR1 is SGHVS and CDR2 is FQNEAQ. V lost 3 bases to trimming and J lost 6 bases; unmatched junction nucleotides: 9. This CDR3 is built from 15 residues. CDR3 sequence (DNA): TGTGCCAGCAGCTTTATAGCGGGCGAGGGGGATACGCAGTATTTT. Translating gives CASSFIAGEGDTQYF.

As to this clonotype: A much larger clonotype is one base distant, so this may be a read error. The chain joins TRBV29-1 to TRBJ1-2, with TRBD1 as a possible D gene (6 bases). CDR3 size: 14 residues. Germline-derived CDR1 and CDR2 are SQVTM and ANQGSEA. Between the trimmed V and J ends, which lost 4 bases and 8 bases, there was a span of 20 bases. In DNA form, the CDR3 reads TGCAGCGTTGGCCCAATTACAGGGACGGGGGGCTACACCTTC. Residues: CSVGPITGTGGYTF.

The chain uses TRBV20-1 and TRBJ2-1; D may be TRBD2 (6 bases). The V end was cut by 5 bases, the J end by 3 bases, with 14 bases between. Germline CDR1 reads DFQATT; CDR2 reads SNEGSKA (reference sequence). CDR3 length equals 14 residues. The CDR3 sequence: CSAGKRVIYNEQFF. CDR3 DNA sequence: TGCAGTGCTGGCAAGCGGGTGATCTACAATGAGCAGTTCTTC.

This clonotype has a count of ten or more. This chain joins TRBV20-1 and TRBJ2-1; 10 bases align to TRBD2. Trimming removed 5 bases from V and 10 bases from J; junction bases left unmatched: 8. CDR1 and CDR2 (germline): DFQATT, SNEGSKA (reference sequence). The CDR3 has 13 residues. The CDR3 DNA follows: TGCAGTGCTTCCCGACTAGCGGGCGGGGAGCAGTTCTTC. Amino acid sequence: CSASRLAGGEQFF.

J is TRBJ2-1 and V is TRBV28; D call uncertain. Germline V gene lookup returns CDR1 MDHEN and CDR2 SYDVKM. V was pared by 6 bases and J by 0 bases, with 15 bases between. The CDR3 covers 16 residues. The CDR3 sequence is CASSFLEAGSYNEQFF. In DNA, the CDR3 is TGTGCCAGCAGCTTCCTAGAAGCAGGCTCCTACAATGAGCAGTTCTTC. Full variable domain (outside the CDR3, taken from reference TRBV28 and TRBJ2-1): DVKVTQSSRYLVKRTGEKVFLECVQDMDHENMFWYRQDPGLGLRLIYFSYDVKMKEKGDIPEGYSVSREKKERFSLILESASTNQTSMYLCASSFLEAGSYNEQFFGPGTRLTVL.

The chain uses TRBV5-1 and TRBJ2-2; tentatively, D is TRBD1 (6 bases). The germline V gene encodes CDR1 SGHRS and CDR2 YFSETQ. V was trimmed by 3 bases and J by 2 bases, leaving 8 bases between them. CDR3 length equals 14 residues. In DNA, the CDR3 is TGCGCCAGCAGCTGGACAGCCAACACCGGGGAGCTGTTTTTT. Amino acid sequence: CASSWTANTGELFF.

This clonotype was observed a few times. V and J are TRBV6-6 and TRBJ2-1; D remains ambiguous. The CDR3 covers 11 residues. CDR1 MNHNY and CDR2 SVGAGI come from the germline V gene (reference sequence). Trimming pared 2 bases from V and 10 bases from J, leaving 6 bases between. The CDR3 nucleotides are TGTGCCAGCAGTTACGCCCAAGAGCAGTTCTTC. This gives the protein CASSYAQEQFF.

CDR3 in DNA: TGCAGTGCTAGAGATCTTATGCGCCCTAACTATGGCTACACCTTC. It encodes CSARDLMRPNYGYTF. The rearrangement links TRBV20-1 to TRBJ1-2; D not resolved. From germline, CDR1 is DFQATT and CDR2 SNEGSKA (reference sequence). V lost 0 bases and J 0 bases, leaving 11 bases between the germline ends. The CDR3 is 15 residues long.

There are a few counts of this clonotype. The chain employs TRBV10-3 and TRBJ2-3; 8 bases map to TRBD1. V lost 6 bases, J lost 0 bases, and 17 bases stayed unmatched. This CDR3 is 19 amino acids long. Germline assignment: CDR1 ENHRY and CDR2 SYGVKD. Here the CDR3 DNA reads TGTGCCATCAGCAGGCCCCCACCTTTGACAGGGGCAAGCACAGATACGCAGTATTTT. Translation gives CAISRPPPLTGASTDTQYF.

This clonotype was observed a handful of times. The J gene is TRBJ2-7, the V gene TRBV2; no reliable D call. Deletions cut 7 bases from V and 2 bases from J, with 15 bases between. Germline V gene data show CDR1 as SNHLY and CDR2 as FYNNEI. The CDR3 covers 14 residues. The CDR3 region is CASTNGLGPYEQYF. The DNA for the CDR3 is TGTGCCAGCACTAACGGCCTCGGGCCCTACGAGCAGTACTTC.

This clonotype came up once. The germline gene is not matched at one end of the junction; a read error may be the cause. The chain links TRBV9 to TRBJ1-1; D might be TRBD1 (5 bases). The CDR3 runs to 15 residues. The germline CDR1 and CDR2 sequences are SGDLS and YYNGEE. CDR3 DNA sequence: TGTGCCAACAGCGTAGCCGGGGCGGAGAACACTGAAGCTTTCTTT. Its protein is CANSVAGAENTEAFF.

This clonotype was seen only a few times. The V call is TRBV7-2, the J call TRBJ1-5; D gene ambiguous. V gave up 5 bases and J gave up 7 bases, with 15 bases separating them. Germline V CDR1 and CDR2: SGHTA, FQGNSA. The CDR3 totals 14 residues. The CDR3 reads CASSPPRVEQPQHF. DNA for the CDR3: TGTGCCAGCAGCCCCCCCCGCGTGGAACAGCCCCAGCATTTT.

V and J are TRBV7-2 and TRBJ2-5, with 7 bases identical to TRBD1. This CDR3 is 15 amino acids long. The V gene end was trimmed by 1 base and the J gene end by 5 bases; junction bases not matched to a gene: 7. Germline CDR1 reads SGHTA; CDR2 reads FQGNSA. The CDR3 DNA sequence: TGTGCCAGCAGCTTAGGGCACAGGGACAGTGAGACCCAGTACTTC. Its translation: CASSLGHRDSETQYF.

The V call is TRBV30, the J call TRBJ1-2; 10 bases fit TRBD1. Trimming removed 2 bases from V and 6 bases from J; junction bases left unmatched: 3. This CDR3 comprises 13 residues. The V gene's germline CDR1 is GTSNPN and CDR2 SVGIG (reference sequence). CDR3 DNA sequence: TGTGCCTGGAGTTCCGGGACAGGGGATGGCTACACCTTC. Its protein is CAWSSGTGDGYTF.

The rearrangement uses TRBV29-1 and TRBJ2-1, with D possibly matching TRBD2 (6 bases). Trimming removed 5 bases from V and 12 bases from J, with 14 bases in between. Germline V gene sequence: CDR1 SQVTM, CDR2 ANQGSEA. The CDR3 spans 11 residues. CDR3 nucleotides: TGCAGCGTTTCACGGGGGAGCGGGCAGTTCTTC. It translates to CSVSRGSGQFF.

As concerns this clonotype: At one end, the junction sequence differs from germline, possibly due to a read error. The V call is TRBV13, the J call TRBJ2-2, with D perhaps matching TRBD1 (5 bases). Germline CDR1 and CDR2: PRHDT and FYEKMQ (reference sequence). The CDR3 runs 17 residues. The chain's CDR3 is CASILETVGSPSGELFF. CDR3 DNA sequence: TGTGCCAGCATCTTAGAGACAGTCGGCTCCCCGAGCGGGGAGCTGTTTTTT.

The table lists this clonotype with a few counts. The chain links TRBV20-1 to TRBJ2-5; 7 nucleotides line up with TRBD1. This CDR3 is 14 amino acids long. J gave up 2 bases and V 1 base, and 4 bases lay outside the gene matches. Germline V gene lookup returns CDR1 DFQATT and CDR2 SNEGSKA (reference sequence). DNA of the CDR3: TGCAGTGCTAGAGTCCCGGGACAGCAAGAGACCCAGTACTTC. Its protein is CSARVPGQQETQYF.

This clonotype appeared many times. The chain joins TRBV5-1 to TRBJ2-7; D not resolved. Germline CDR1 reads SGHRS; CDR2 reads YFSETQ. The CDR3 extends over 14 amino acids. V lost 4 bases to trimming and J lost 2 bases, with 13 bases between them. Written as DNA, the CDR3 is TGCGCCAGCAGCCCAGGCCGAATCCCCTACGAGCAGTACTTC. Amino acid sequence: CASSPGRIPYEQYF.

This clonotype has just a few counts. The CDR3 bases are TGTGCCAGCAGCTTGGGGACAGAGGGGCCCCGGTGGACCCAGTACTTC. It yields the protein CASSLGTEGPRWTQYF. The chain carries TRBV5-5 and TRBJ2-5, with a weak D call TRBD1 (6 bases). Trimming left V 0 bases short and J 7 bases short, with 19 bases between. The CDR3 covers 16 residues. Germline CDR1 reads SGHKS; CDR2 reads YYEKEE (reference sequence).

The rearrangement joins TRBV20-1 to TRBJ2-3; D is unresolved. Trimming took 2 bases from V and 3 from J, leaving 21 bases between them. CDR1 is DFQATT and CDR2 is SNEGSKA in the germline V gene (reference sequence). The CDR3 length is 17 residues. The CDR3 loop is CSARTGFRKSSTDTQYF. The DNA for the CDR3 is TGCAGTGCTAGAACCGGGTTTAGAAAGTCTAGTACAGATACGCAGTATTTT.

This chain connects TRBV7-9 to TRBJ2-7; unclear D gene. With 0 bases removed from V and 7 bases from J, the gap between germline ends came to 16 bases. Germline-derived CDR1 and CDR2 are SEHNR and FQNEAQ (reference sequence). This CDR3 is built from 15 residues. CDR3 amino acids: CASSLAQRTVLEQYF. The CDR3 DNA follows: TGTGCCAGCAGCTTAGCGCAGAGGACGGTGCTGGAGCAGTACTTC.